These 27 T cell receptor beta chains were all obtained from the same sample, sequenced in a study of response to subunit inactivated influenza vaccine. TCRdb itself ran the RT-PCR reads through MiXCR, one entry per CDR3 protein. The table records about 530,000 distinct CDR3 sequences, under 15% of them present only once. Sequencing used PBMCs from blood, obtained roughly 47 days after vaccination. Every receptor here comes from a man in his forties or fifties who received an inactivated influenza vaccine.

V gene TRBV20-1 combines with J gene TRBJ2-7; TRBD1 aligns across 8 bases. This CDR3 region has 14 residues. CDR1 DFQATT and CDR2 SNEGSKA come from the germline V gene (reference sequence). V lost 0 bases, J lost 3 bases, and 4 bases stayed unmatched. CDR3 in DNA: TGCAGTGCTAGAGATACAGGGGGGAACTACGAGCAGTACTTC. Translation: CSARDTGGNYEQYF.

This clonotype has only a few counts. CDR3 sequence (DNA): TGTGCCAGCAGCCGCAGGAACACTGAAGCTTTCTTT. It is translated as CASSRRNTEAFF. V usage is TRBV6-2 or TRBV6-3 and J usage is TRBJ1-1; no clear D gene. The germline V gene has CDR1 MNHEY and CDR2 SVGEGT. V dropped 6 bases and J dropped 1 base, with 6 bases sitting between them. The length of the CDR3 is 12 residues.

This rearrangement joins TRBV6-5 to TRBJ2-5; D is possibly TRBD1 or TRBD2 (6 bases each). The CDR3 extends over 16 amino acids. Per germline, CDR1 MNHEY and CDR2 SVGAGI. The V end lost 5 bases, the J end lost 4 bases, and 20 bases lay between the germline ends. CDR3 DNA sequence: TGTGCCAGCAGTCACTTGGACAGATGGGGAGGAGAGACCCAGTACTTC. As protein: CASSHLDRWGGETQYF.

This clonotype showed up just a few times. The gene calls are TRBV28 and TRBJ2-7; TRBD2 is a possible D gene (5 bases). Germline CDR1 and CDR2: MDHEN and SYDVKM. This CDR3 has 14 residues. V was pared by 6 bases and J by 3 bases, with 15 bases between. The CDR3 protein is CASSRPSAVYEQYF. In nucleotides, the CDR3 is TGTGCCAGCAGCCGACCCTCAGCGGTCTACGAGCAGTACTTC. The full variable domain, in which reference TRBV28 and TRBJ2-7 provide the parts outside the CDR3, is DVKVTQSSRYLVKRTGEKVFLECVQDMDHENMFWYRQDPGLGLRLIYFSYDVKMKEKGDIPEGYSVSREKKERFSLILESASTNQTSMYLCASSRPSAVYEQYFGPGTRLTVT.

This clonotype showed up many times. CDR3 nucleotides: TGTGCCAGCAGCCCTCAGGCGGGGGGGGGGACTAACTATGGCTACACCTTC. Translating gives CASSPQAGGGTNYGYTF. The V and J genes are TRBV7-2 and TRBJ1-2; a possible D gene is TRBD1 (5 bases). Germline values: CDR1 SGHTA, CDR2 FQGNSA. This CDR3 is built from 17 residues. The ends were cut back, 5 bases at V and 0 bases at J, with 19 bases in the middle.

There are a few counts of this clonotype. The genes are TRBV12-3 or TRBV12-4 and TRBJ2-2; TRBD2 matches 12 bases. The trim removed 5 bases at V and 3 bases at J, leaving 4 bases unmatched. The CDR3 covers 16 residues. The CDR3 sequence: CASSRLAGVHTGELFF. CDR3 sequence (DNA): TGTGCCAGCAGTCGACTAGCGGGAGTTCACACCGGGGAGCTGTTTTTT.

A few counts support this clonotype. This sequence joins TRBV10-3 and TRBJ1-3; D uncertain. The CDR3 contains 16 residues. The germline V gene encodes CDR1 ENHRY and CDR2 SYGVKD. Trimming removed 0 bases from V and 4 bases from J, with 13 bases in between. Here the CDR3 reads CAISESLLAPGNTIYF. The CDR3 bases are TGTGCCATCAGTGAGTCCCTCTTAGCACCGGGAAACACCATATATTTT.

The chain couples TRBV2 to TRBJ2-2; 8 nucleotides match TRBD1. Germline trimming cut 8 bases from V and 5 bases from J; bases unmatched to any gene: 7. Germline CDR1 SNHLY, CDR2 FYNNEI. The CDR3 contains 14 residues. CDR3 protein: CASDRGRRTGELFF. CDR3 sequence (DNA): TGTGCCAGCGACAGGGGTAGAAGGACCGGGGAGCTGTTTTTT.

This clonotype was counted only a few times. The chain joins TRBV7-2 to TRBJ1-1; D unresolved. CDR3 size: 16 residues. The germline CDR1 and CDR2 sequences are SGHTA and FQGNSA. Trimming left V 1 base short and J 0 bases short, with 12 bases between. The CDR3 region has the DNA TGTGCCAGCAGCTTAGGGACCCTGCCGCTGAACACTGAAGCTTTCTTT. Protein product: CASSLGTLPLNTEAFF.

This clonotype occurred many times. J is TRBJ2-5 and V is TRBV2; the D gene is possibly TRBD1 (6 bases). With 8 bases removed from V and 0 bases from J, the gap between germline ends came to 19 bases. CDR1 SNHLY and CDR2 FYNNEI come from the germline V gene. This CDR3 has 16 residues. CDR3 amino acids: CASDKTGHFYQETQYF. Here the CDR3 DNA reads TGTGCCAGCGACAAAACGGGACACTTCTACCAAGAGACCCAGTACTTC.

The rearrangement uses TRBV20-1 and TRBJ2-5, with 10 bases identical to TRBD1. This CDR3 is 15 amino acids long. V trimming: 4 bases; J trimming: 2 bases; junction bases outside the gene matches: 7. CDR1 and CDR2 from the germline V gene are DFQATT and SNEGSKA (reference sequence). The CDR3 nucleotides read TGCAGTGCTAAACGACAGGGGGCGGTACAAGAGACCCAGTACTTC. The encoded protein is CSAKRQGAVQETQYF.

This clonotype was seen only a few times. The gene calls are TRBV7-8 and TRBJ2-3; D unclear. There are 16 residues in the CDR3. V shed 5 bases and J shed 2 bases, with 17 bases lying between them. CDR1 is SGHVS and CDR2 is FQNEAQ in the germline V gene. CDR3 bases: TGTGCCAGCAGCCATCGAAGGGTAACGCTCACAGATACGCAGTATTTT. This translates into CASSHRRVTLTDTQYF.

The chain is built from TRBV6-2 or TRBV6-3 and TRBJ2-1; the D is unclear. In germline, CDR1 is MNHEY, CDR2 SVGEGT. CDR3 length: 16 amino acids. Trimming stripped 6 bases from V and 6 bases from J, with 21 bases between. The CDR3 DNA is TGTGCCAGCAGCCGACCGACCTCGTCTACGGGCAATGAGCAGTTCTTC. Its protein product is CASSRPTSSTGNEQFF.

This clonotype was seen ten or more times. The chain links TRBV9 to TRBJ2-6; D not certain. CDR3 length equals 18 residues. Trimming took off 1 base at V and 0 bases at J, with 14 bases between the two ends. The germline V gene has CDR1 SGDLS and CDR2 YYNGEE. CDR3 nucleotides: TGTGCCAGCAGCGTAAGGGCAGGAGCCTACTCTGGGGCCAACGTCCTGACTTTC. Encoded protein: CASSVRAGAYSGANVLTF.

A few counts support this clonotype. The J gene is TRBJ2-1, the V gene TRBV20-1; D is perhaps TRBD2 (7 bases). This CDR3 is built from 14 residues. Trimming took off 7 bases at V and 12 bases at J, with 25 bases between the two ends. The germline gives CDR1 DFQATT, CDR2 SNEGSKA (reference sequence). CDR3 coding DNA: TGCAGTGTCACCCCCCTCGCGGGGGCCGGGGGGCAGTTCTTC. Its translation: CSVTPLAGAGGQFF.

The rearrangement uses TRBV11-2 and TRBJ1-2; 7 bases fit TRBD1. Germline loops: CDR1 SGHAT, CDR2 FQNNGV. The trim removed 4 bases at V and 5 bases at J, leaving 16 bases unmatched. The CDR3 totals 17 residues. CDR3 loop: CASSSLRSTGVRYGYTF. CDR3 in DNA: TGTGCCAGCAGCTCCTTACGATCAACAGGGGTCAGATATGGCTACACCTTC. Full variable domain (outside the CDR3, taken from reference TRBV11-2 and TRBJ1-2): EAGVAQSPRYKIIEKRQSVAFWCNPISGHATLYWYQQILGQGPKLLIQFQNNGVVDDSQLPKDRFSAERLKGVDSTLKIQPAKLEDSAVYLCASSSLRSTGVRYGYTFGSGTRLTVV.

The chain recombines TRBV7-9 with TRBJ2-5; a possible D gene is TRBD1 (5 bases). The CDR3 consists of 15 residues. The germline CDR1 and CDR2 sequences are SEHNR and FQNEAQ (reference sequence). The V gene lost 5 bases and the J gene lost 5 bases, with 18 bases spanning the gap. CDR3 loop: CASSPRPGLIETQYF. DNA for the CDR3: TGTGCCAGCAGCCCACGGCCAGGGCTCATTGAGACCCAGTACTTC. Combining the CDR3 with reference TRBV7-9 and TRBJ2-5 gives the whole variable domain DTGVSQNPRHKITKRGQNVTFRCDPISEHNRLYWYRQTLGQGPEFLTYFQNEAQLEKSRLLSDRFSAERPKGSFSTLEIQRTEQGDSAMYLCASSPRPGLIETQYFGPGTRLLVL.

V and J are TRBV4-3 and TRBJ2-7, with D hard to call. V lost 2 bases, J lost 3 bases, and 8 bases lay in between. The CDR3 extends over 13 amino acids. Germline CDR1 reads LGHNA; CDR2 reads YSLEER. The CDR3 loop reads CASSQRLNYEQYF. The CDR3 region has the DNA TGCGCCAGCAGCCAACGGCTTAACTACGAGCAGTACTTC.

This clonotype was found a few times. The rearrangement joins TRBV5-1 to TRBJ2-5; 15 bases are a match to TRBD2. CDR3 size: 15 residues. Germline V gives CDR1 SGHRS, CDR2 YFSETQ. V lost 6 bases to trimming and J lost 5 bases; unmatched junction nucleotides: 5. This chain's CDR3 is CASKSGLAGGETQYF. In DNA form, the CDR3 reads TGCGCCAGCAAATCCGGACTAGCGGGAGGGGAGACCCAGTACTTC.

The chain employs TRBV7-8 and TRBJ2-7, with TRBD1 matching 8 bases. The CDR3 runs 14 residues. From germline, CDR1 is SGHVS and CDR2 FQNEAQ. Unmatched junction bases numbered 6, after V lost 5 bases and J lost 3 bases. Here the CDR3 DNA reads TGTGCCAGCAGCATGGACAGGGTAGACTACGAGCAGTACTTC. Its protein is CASSMDRVDYEQYF.

The rearrangement links TRBV20-1 to TRBJ1-2, with a tentative D call TRBD1 (6 bases). CDR1 DFQATT and CDR2 SNEGSKA come from the germline V gene (reference sequence). V was pared by 3 bases and J by 3 bases, with 14 bases between. The CDR3 has 14 amino acids. The chain's CDR3 is CSARGAPNHYGYTF. DNA for the CDR3: TGCAGTGCTAGGGGGGCCCCAAACCACTATGGCTACACCTTC.

The CDR3 DNA reads as TGTGCCACCAGCAGGTTCCCCCTAGCGAGCTCCTACGAGCAGTACTTC. Translation gives CATSRFPLASSYEQYF. The genes are TRBV15 and TRBJ2-7; TRBD2 is a possible D gene (6 bases). The germline V and J ends were trimmed by 3 bases and 0 bases, with 15 bases remaining between them. Per germline, CDR1 LNHNV and CDR2 YYDKDF (reference sequence). The CDR3 is 16 residues long.

This clonotype was counted a few times. The V call is TRBV5-1, the J call TRBJ1-2, with 9 nucleotides matching TRBD1. Trimming took 2 bases from V and 4 from J; bases not matched to a gene: 6. Germline V lookup: CDR1 SGHRS, CDR2 YFSETQ. The CDR3 spans 15 residues. DNA for the CDR3: TGCGCCAGCAGCTTAACAGGGGGCAATATCTATGGCTACACCTTC. Translated: CASSLTGGNIYGYTF. Full variable domain (rest looked up from reference TRBV5-1 and TRBJ1-2): KAGVTQTPRYLIKTRGQQVTLSCSPISGHRSVSWYQQTPGQGLQFLFEYFSETQRNKGNFPGRFSGRQFSNSRSEMNVSTLELGDSALYLCASSLTGGNIYGYTFGSGTRLTVV.

The CDR3 protein is CASSSNAEQYF. CDR3 in DNA: TGTGCCAGCAGTTCCAACGCCGAGCAGTACTTC. The chain recombines TRBV28 with TRBJ2-7; D gene unclear. The CDR3 consists of 11 residues. The germline gives CDR1 MDHEN, CDR2 SYDVKM. V shed 4 bases and J shed 6 bases, with 7 bases lying between them.

Only a few counts were recorded for this clonotype. CDR3 DNA sequence: TGTGCCAGCAGCGTGGGCTTCTACGAGCAGTACTTC. The encoded protein is CASSVGFYEQYF. The J gene is TRBJ2-7, the V gene TRBV7-8, with D hard to call. Trimming pared 5 bases from V and 3 bases from J, leaving 8 bases between. CDR3 size: 12 residues. Germline V gene data show CDR1 as SGHVS and CDR2 as FQNEAQ. The full variable domain, with the rest looked up from reference TRBV7-8 and TRBJ2-7, is GAGVSQSPRYKVAKRGQDVALRCDPISGHVSLFWYQQALGQGPEFLTYFQNEAQLDKSGLPSDRFFAERPEGSVSTLKIQRTQQEDSAVYLCASSVGFYEQYFGPGTRLTVT.

There are many counts of this clonotype. The chain is built from TRBV12-3 or TRBV12-4 and TRBJ1-2; D perhaps matches TRBD1 (5 bases). CDR3 length equals 14 residues. Deletions cut 5 bases from V and 0 bases from J, with 10 bases between. In DNA form, the CDR3 reads TGTGCCAGCAGTCGGGACGGAGCTAACTATGGCTACACCTTC. This gives the protein CASSRDGANYGYTF.

This clonotype was detected many times. The chain combines TRBV10-3 with TRBJ2-7; D is undetermined. The CDR3 is 16 residues long. Trimming left V 0 bases short and J 4 bases short, with 16 bases between. Germline loops: CDR1 ENHRY, CDR2 SYGVKD. CDR3 residues: CAISESVVENWYEQYF. CDR3 nucleotides: TGTGCCATCAGTGAGTCTGTGGTAGAAAACTGGTACGAGCAGTACTTC.